The clone carrying this T cell receptor beta chain was seen only a few times. What it recognizes is unknown. This record belongs to a study of Graves' ophthalmopathy and Graves' hyperthyroidism. Overall study results and limits: A roughly 81% specificity and around 90% sensitivity were achieved by a 13-signature model that separated ophthalmopathy from stable hyperthyroidism. With a specificity of around 72% and a sensitivity of approximately 68%, the model predicted ophthalmopathy progression.

The CDR3 extends over 15 amino acids. J was trimmed by 0 bases and V by 0 bases; bases with no gene match: 4. Looked up from germline, CDR1 is DFQATT and CDR2 is SNEGSKA (reference sequence). The authors amplified TCR beta CDR3 regions from RNA transcripts. After a first-round RT-PCR with HTBI primers, a second-round multiplex PCR was run. One entry per CDR3 protein, called by TCRdb with MiXCR from the multiplex PCR reads. This table holds about 1.1 million distinct CDR3 sequences, about 36% found once. Sequencing was performed on peripheral blood or thyroid tissue (not recorded which). V gene TRBV20-1 combines with J gene TRBJ2-7, with TRBD2 matching over 8 bases. The sequence was collected from an adult man with Graves' hyperthyroidism. CDR3 sequence: CSAREAGAFSYEQYF. The CDR3 DNA is TGCAGTGCTAGAGAAGCGGGGGCCTTCTCCTACGAGCAGTACTTC.